Each of the 5 T cell receptor beta chains below was sequenced from the same sample in a study of blood T cell repertoires in COVID-19. Here immunoSEQ multiplex PCR was the method, and the copy in TCRdb shows in-frame clones only, minus some. The data hold roughly 200,000 clones, with roughly 82% observed a single time. Sequencing was done on a sample of peripheral blood. These receptors originate from a woman aged 55-69 years with COVID-19, enrolled during active disease.

The V gene is TRBV5-4, the J gene TRBJ2-5; 7 nucleotides match TRBD2. V trimming: 4 bases; J trimming: 3 bases; junction bases outside the gene matches: 12. CDR1 SGHNT and CDR2 YYREEE come from the germline V gene (reference sequence). The CDR3 is made up of 16 amino acids. The DNA of the CDR3 is TGTGCCAGCAGCCCCTCAGGGCGGGGAGGGAAAGAGACCCAGTACTTC. Translating gives CASSPSGRGGKETQYF.

This chain links TRBV11-3 with TRBJ2-1; the match to TRBD1 covers 8 bases. The CDR3 has 15 residues. The ends lost 5 bases at V and 9 bases at J; junction bases unmatched: 12. CDR1 SGHNT and CDR2 YENEEA come from the germline V gene. CDR3: CASSEQTGAYSEQFF. CDR3 sequence (DNA): TGTGCCAGCAGCGAGCAGACAGGGGCCTATTCTGAGCAGTTCTTC.

V usage is TRBV11-3 and J usage is TRBJ1-6; D remains unclear. V was cut by 0 bases and J by 10 bases, with 7 bases left in between. This CDR3 has 13 amino acids. The germline V gene has CDR1 SGHNT and CDR2 YENEEA. The DNA for the CDR3 is TGTGCCAGCAGCTTAGAGTCGGGGTCACCCCTCCACTTT. Translating it yields CASSLESGSPLHF.

The chain links TRBV13 to TRBJ2-7; possible D gene TRBD2, 6 bases. Germline V gene data show CDR1 as PRHDT and CDR2 as FYEKMQ (reference sequence). The CDR3 extends over 15 amino acids. The ends were cut back, 2 bases at V and 0 bases at J, with 11 bases in the middle. CDR3 loop: CASSLSGGNSYEQYF. In DNA form, the CDR3 reads TGTGCCAGCAGCTTATCCGGAGGGAACTCCTACGAGCAGTACTTC.

The rearrangement links TRBV19 to TRBJ2-1; 12 nucleotides agree with TRBD2. This CDR3 spans 17 amino acids. With V trimmed by 2 bases and J by 8 bases, 10 bases remained unmatched. Germline loops: CDR1 LNHDA, CDR2 SQIVND (reference sequence). This chain's CDR3 is CASSIRTSGIGPHEQFF. The CDR3 coding sequence is TGTGCCAGTAGTATACGGACTAGCGGGATTGGGCCTCATGAGCAGTTCTTC.